These 7 T cell receptor beta chains share one sample of origin, sequenced in a study of control samples from healthy donors and cancer patients. The method was immunoSEQ multiplex PCR; TCRdb's version includes in-frame clones alone and lacks a portion of them. The repertoire consists of under 150,000 clones, with 80% to 90% occurring once and the leading ten covering approximately 1.1%. The material sequenced was PBMCs. These receptors were obtained from a woman in her forties or fifties with colorectal cancer.

The rearrangement joins TRBV5-1 to TRBJ1-2; D is possibly TRBD1 (5 bases). Germline V gives CDR1 SGHRS, CDR2 YFSETQ. CDR3 length equals 14 residues. The V gene lost 4 bases and the J gene lost 4 bases, with 14 bases spanning the gap. CDR3 in DNA: TGCGCCAGCAGCGTCACAGGAGGTAGCTATGGCTACACCTTC. It is translated as CASSVTGGSYGYTF.

This clone was counted a single time. The rearrangement uses TRBV6-6 and TRBJ1-6; D remains unclear. Trimming took off 7 bases at V and 4 bases at J, with 5 bases between the two ends. The CDR3 contains 12 residues. The germline V gene has CDR1 MNHNY and CDR2 SVGAGI (reference sequence). This CDR3 reads CASMDYNSPLHF. Here the CDR3 DNA reads TGTGCCAGCATGGATTATAATTCACCCCTCCACTTT.

The chain couples TRBV7-3 to TRBJ2-3; perhaps TRBD1 as D (6 bases). The CDR3 has 16 residues. In germline, CDR1 is SGHTA, CDR2 FQGTGA. V gave up 4 bases and J gave up 4 bases, with 18 bases separating them. The CDR3 region has the DNA TGTGCCAGCAGCTACTCGACAGGCATCGGGGCAGATACGCAGTATTTT. Residues: CASSYSTGIGADTQYF.

As to this clone: This CDR3 is also generated by other DNA sequences in the sample. The rearrangement uses TRBV18 and TRBJ2-1, with D unclear. This CDR3 has 12 amino acids. V lost 2 bases, J lost 5 bases, and 4 bases lay in between. Germline V CDR1 and CDR2: KGHSH, LQKENI. The DNA for the CDR3 is TGTGCCAGCTCACCAGTCAACAATGAGCAGTTCTTC. Protein product: CASSPVNNEQFF.

The chain uses TRBV10-3 and TRBJ1-1, with 7 bases that match TRBD1. Trimming took 2 bases from V and 4 from J; bases not matched to a gene: 1. This CDR3 spans 13 amino acids. Germline V gene lookup returns CDR1 ENHRY and CDR2 SYGVKD. The CDR3 is CAISEQGGTEAFF. In nucleotides, the CDR3 is TGTGCCATCAGTGAGCAGGGGGGCACTGAAGCTTTCTTT.

The chain joins TRBV5-1 to TRBJ2-1; TRBD2 agrees at 7 bases. This CDR3 region has 15 residues. V dropped 3 bases and J dropped 6; count of bases not matched to a gene: 9. Germline CDR1 is SGHRS and CDR2 is YFSETQ. CDR3 in amino acids: CASSWGRAGINEQFF. CDR3 DNA sequence: TGCGCCAGCAGCTGGGGTAGAGCGGGAATCAATGAGCAGTTCTTC.

The chain links TRBV3-1 (or the pseudogene TRBV3-2) to TRBJ2-1, with D maybe TRBD2 (5 bases). CDR1 is LGHDT and CDR2 is YNNKEL in the germline V gene (reference sequence). The length of the CDR3 is 17 residues. The V gene lost 0 bases and the J gene lost 8 bases, with 20 bases spanning the gap. This CDR3 is CASSQEGLSGMKDEQFF. For the CDR3, the DNA is TGTGCCAGCAGCCAAGAGGGATTGAGCGGAATGAAGGATGAGCAGTTCTTC.